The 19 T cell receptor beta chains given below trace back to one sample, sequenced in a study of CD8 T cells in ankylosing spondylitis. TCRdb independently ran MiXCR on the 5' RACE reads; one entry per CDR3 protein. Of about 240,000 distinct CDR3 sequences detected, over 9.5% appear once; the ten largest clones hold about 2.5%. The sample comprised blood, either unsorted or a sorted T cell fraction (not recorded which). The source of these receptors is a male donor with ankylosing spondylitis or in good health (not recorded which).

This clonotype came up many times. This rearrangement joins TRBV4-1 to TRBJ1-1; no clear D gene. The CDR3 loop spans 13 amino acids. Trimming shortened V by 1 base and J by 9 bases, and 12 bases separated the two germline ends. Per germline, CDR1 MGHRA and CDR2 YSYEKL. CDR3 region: CASSQGGRIKAFF. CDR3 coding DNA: TGCGCCAGCAGCCAAGGAGGGCGTATTAAAGCTTTCTTT.

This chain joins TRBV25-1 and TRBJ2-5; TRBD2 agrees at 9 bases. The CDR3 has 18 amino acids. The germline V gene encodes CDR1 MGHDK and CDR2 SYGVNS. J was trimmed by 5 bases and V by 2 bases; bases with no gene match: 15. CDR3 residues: CASSEGTRSSGGSETQYF. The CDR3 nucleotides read TGTGCCAGCAGTGAAGGTACTCGGAGTAGCGGGGGTTCGGAGACCCAGTACTTC.

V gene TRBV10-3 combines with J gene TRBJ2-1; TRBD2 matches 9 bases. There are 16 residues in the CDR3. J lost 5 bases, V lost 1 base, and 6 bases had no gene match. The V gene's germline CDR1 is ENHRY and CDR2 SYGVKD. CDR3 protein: CAISEFLAGIDNEQFF. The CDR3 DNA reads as TGTGCCATCAGTGAGTTCCTAGCGGGAATCGACAATGAGCAGTTCTTC.

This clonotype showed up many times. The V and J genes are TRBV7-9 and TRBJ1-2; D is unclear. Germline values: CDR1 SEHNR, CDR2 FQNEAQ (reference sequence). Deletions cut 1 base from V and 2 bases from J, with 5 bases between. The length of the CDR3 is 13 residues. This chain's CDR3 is CASSLGVNYGYTF. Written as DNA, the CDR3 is TGTGCCAGCAGCTTAGGGGTGAACTATGGCTACACCTTC.

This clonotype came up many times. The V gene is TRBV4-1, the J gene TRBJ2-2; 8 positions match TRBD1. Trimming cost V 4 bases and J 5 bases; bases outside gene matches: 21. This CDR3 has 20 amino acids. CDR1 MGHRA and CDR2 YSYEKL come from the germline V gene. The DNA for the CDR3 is TGCGCCAGCAGCCGCCCATTAGCTTTGGACGCAGGGGGCGGAACCGGGGAGCTGTTTTTT. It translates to CASSRPLALDAGGGTGELFF.

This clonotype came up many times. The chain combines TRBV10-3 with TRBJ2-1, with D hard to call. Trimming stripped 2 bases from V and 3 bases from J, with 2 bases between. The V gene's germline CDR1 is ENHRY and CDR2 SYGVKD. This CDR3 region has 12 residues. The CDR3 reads CAISEGYNEQFF. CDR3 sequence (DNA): TGTGCCATCAGTGAGGGCTACAATGAGCAGTTCTTC.

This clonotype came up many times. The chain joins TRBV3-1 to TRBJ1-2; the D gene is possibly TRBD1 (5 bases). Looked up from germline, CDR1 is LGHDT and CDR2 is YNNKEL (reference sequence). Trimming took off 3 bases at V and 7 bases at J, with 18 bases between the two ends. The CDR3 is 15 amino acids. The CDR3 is CASSQGGSSGRGYTF. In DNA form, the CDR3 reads TGTGCCAGCAGCCAGGGGGGGTCGAGTGGTCGTGGCTACACCTTC.

The CDR3 spells CSARAISAGELFF. The CDR3 DNA reads TGCAGTGCTAGGGCCATATCCGCCGGGGAGCTGTTTTTT. The chain recombines TRBV20-1 with TRBJ2-2; no reliable D call. Trimming pared 3 bases from V and 6 bases from J, leaving 11 bases between. This CDR3 is 13 amino acids long. Germline CDR1 reads DFQATT; CDR2 reads SNEGSKA (reference sequence).

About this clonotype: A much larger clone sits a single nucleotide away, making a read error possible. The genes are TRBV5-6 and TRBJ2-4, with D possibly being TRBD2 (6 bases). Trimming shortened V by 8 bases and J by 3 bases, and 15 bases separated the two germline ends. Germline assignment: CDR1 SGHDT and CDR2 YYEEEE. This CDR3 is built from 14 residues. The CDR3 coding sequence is TGTGCCAGGAGCCTCGGGAGTAGCAAAAACATTCAGTACTTC. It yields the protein CARSLGSSKNIQYF. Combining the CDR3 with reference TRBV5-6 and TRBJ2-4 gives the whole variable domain DAGVTQSPTHLIKTRGQQVTLRCSPKSGHDTVSWYQQALGQGPQFIFQYYEEEERQRGNFPDRFSGHQFPNYSSELNVNALLLGDSALYLCARSLGSSKNIQYFGAGTRLSVL.

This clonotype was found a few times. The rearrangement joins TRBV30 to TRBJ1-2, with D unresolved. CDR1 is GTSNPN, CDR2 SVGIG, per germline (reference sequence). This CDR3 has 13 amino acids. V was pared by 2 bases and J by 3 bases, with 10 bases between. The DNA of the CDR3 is TGTGCCTGGAGTCCCGGGAGCGACTATGGCTACACCTTC. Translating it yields CAWSPGSDYGYTF.

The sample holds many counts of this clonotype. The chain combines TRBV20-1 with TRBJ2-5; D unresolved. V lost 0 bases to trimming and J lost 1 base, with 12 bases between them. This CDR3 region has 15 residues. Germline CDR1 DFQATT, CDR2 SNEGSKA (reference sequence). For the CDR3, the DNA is TGCAGTGCTAGAGATTTGTACGAGCTCCAAGAGACCCAGTACTTC. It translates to CSARDLYELQETQYF.

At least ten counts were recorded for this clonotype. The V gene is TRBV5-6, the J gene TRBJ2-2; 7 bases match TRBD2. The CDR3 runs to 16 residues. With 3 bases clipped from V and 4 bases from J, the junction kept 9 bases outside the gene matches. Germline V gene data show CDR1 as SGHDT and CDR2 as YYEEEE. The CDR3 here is CASSSEAGSVTGELFF. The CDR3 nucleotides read TGTGCCAGCAGCTCGGAAGCGGGATCGGTCACCGGGGAGCTGTTTTTT.

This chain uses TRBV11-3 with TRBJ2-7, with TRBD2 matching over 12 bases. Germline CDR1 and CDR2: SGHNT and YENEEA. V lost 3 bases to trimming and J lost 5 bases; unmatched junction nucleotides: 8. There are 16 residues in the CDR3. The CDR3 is CASSFRGASGRDEQYF. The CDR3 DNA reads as TGTGCCAGCAGCTTCCGCGGGGCTAGCGGGAGGGACGAGCAGTACTTC.

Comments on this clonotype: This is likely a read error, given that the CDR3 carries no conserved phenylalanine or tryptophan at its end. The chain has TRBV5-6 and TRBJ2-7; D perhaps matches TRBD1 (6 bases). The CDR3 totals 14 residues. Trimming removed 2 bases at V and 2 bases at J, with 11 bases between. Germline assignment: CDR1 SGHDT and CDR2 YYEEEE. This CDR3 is CASSLGQSAYEQYL. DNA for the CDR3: TGTGCCAGCAGCTTAGGACAGAGTGCCTACGAGCAGTACCTC.

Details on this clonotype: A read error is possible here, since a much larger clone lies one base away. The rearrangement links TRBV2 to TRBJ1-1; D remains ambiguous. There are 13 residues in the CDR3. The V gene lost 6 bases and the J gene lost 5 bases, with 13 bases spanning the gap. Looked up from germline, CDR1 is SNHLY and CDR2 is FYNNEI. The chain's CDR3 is CASRAAGWTEAFF. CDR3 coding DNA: TGTGCCAGCAGGGCAGCAGGTTGGACTGAAGCTTTCTTT.

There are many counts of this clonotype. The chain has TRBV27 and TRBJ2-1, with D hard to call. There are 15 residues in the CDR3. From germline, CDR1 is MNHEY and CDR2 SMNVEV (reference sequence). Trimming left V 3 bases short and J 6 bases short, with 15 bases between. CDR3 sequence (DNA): TGTGCCAGCAGTTTGGAGTCCACATCGGGCAATGAGCAGTTCTTC. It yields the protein CASSLESTSGNEQFF.

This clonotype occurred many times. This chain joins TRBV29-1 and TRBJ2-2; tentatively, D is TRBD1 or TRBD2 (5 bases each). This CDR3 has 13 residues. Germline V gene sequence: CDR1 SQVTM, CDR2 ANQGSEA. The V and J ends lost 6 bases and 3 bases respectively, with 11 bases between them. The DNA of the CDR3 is TGCAGCGTCGGGACGTTGCACACCGGGGAGCTGTTTTTT. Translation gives CSVGTLHTGELFF.

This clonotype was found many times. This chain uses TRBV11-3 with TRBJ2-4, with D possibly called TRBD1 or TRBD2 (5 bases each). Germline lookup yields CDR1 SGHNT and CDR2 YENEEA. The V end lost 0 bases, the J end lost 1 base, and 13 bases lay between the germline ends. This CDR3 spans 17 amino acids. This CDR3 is CASSLDLSEGAKNIQYF. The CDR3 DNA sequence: TGTGCCAGCAGCTTAGACCTTAGCGAGGGGGCCAAAAACATTCAGTACTTC.

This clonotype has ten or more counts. The CDR3 is CASSLEWGWAEAFF. For the CDR3, the DNA is TGTGCCAGCAGTTTAGAGTGGGGCTGGGCTGAAGCTTTCTTT. The J gene is TRBJ1-1, the V gene TRBV12-3 or TRBV12-4, with D possibly TRBD1 on 5 matching bases. This CDR3 spans 14 amino acids. Trimming removed 1 base from V and 6 bases from J, with 12 bases in between.